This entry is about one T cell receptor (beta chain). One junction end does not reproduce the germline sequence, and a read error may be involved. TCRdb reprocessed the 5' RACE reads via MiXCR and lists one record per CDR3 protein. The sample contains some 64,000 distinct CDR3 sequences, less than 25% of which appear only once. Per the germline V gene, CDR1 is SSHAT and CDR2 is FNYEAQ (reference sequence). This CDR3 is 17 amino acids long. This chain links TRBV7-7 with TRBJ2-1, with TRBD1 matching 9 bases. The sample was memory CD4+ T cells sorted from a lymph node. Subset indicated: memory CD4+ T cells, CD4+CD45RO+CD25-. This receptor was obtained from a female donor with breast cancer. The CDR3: CASSQRAGQGSNNEQFF. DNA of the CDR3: TGTGCTAGCAGCCAGCGGGCGGGACAGGGCTCCAACAATGAGCAGTTCTTC.